This record looks at one T cell receptor beta chain sequence and its context. Its antigen is not known. The data derive from a study of CD8+ T cells in alopecia areata. For the study at large: Scalp area affected, as a percentage, set the severity score of treated patients. Findings and caveats of the study: Resident alphabeta T cells of normal skin are also sequenced in scalp samples. Many expanded lesional clones remained in scalp and blood on tofacitinib.

Treatment: oral pan-JAK inhibitor, 5-10 mg twice daily. Collection of lesional scalp punch biopsies and peripheral blood was performed in alopecia areata patients. As the sequencing template, cDNA was produced by extracting RNA and reverse transcribing it. Assay used: immunoSEQ multiplex PCR; TCRdb lists only in-frame clones, some missing. This table has approximately 280,000 clones, 58% appearing once. Trimming shortened V by 3 bases and J by 6 bases, and 6 bases separated the two germline ends. The germline V gene has CDR1 MGHRA and CDR2 YSYEKL. There are 13 residues in the CDR3. This material consisted of CD4+ T cells sorted from blood, taken at week 24, from a patient treated with tofacitinib. The V and J genes are TRBV4-1 and TRBJ2-6; no reliable D call. The receptor was isolated from a human donor with alopecia areata. CDR3 residues: CASSQGMANVLTF. DNA for the CDR3: TGCGCCAGCAGCCAGGGGATGGCCAACGTCCTGACTTTC.